This entry lists 28 T cell receptor beta chains sequenced from one sample in a study of vaccination effects on CD4 cells after COVID-19. Using viral peptide pools, the ViraFEST assay grew out antigen-specific CD4+ T cells prior to sequencing. Culturing for more than 9 days preceded CD4+ T cell isolation. The protocol was immunoSEQ multiplex PCR, while the TCRdb copy is restricted to in-frame clones and leaves out a portion. The data contain tens of thousands of clones, 75% to 90% of them seen just once; the ten biggest clones take up 2% to 3%. Antigens of these TCRs are unknown. Material: CD4+ T cells from PBMCs cultured with HCoV-229E spike peptides, obtained before COVID-19 vaccination. The receptors shown here come from a human donor who received a COVID-19 vaccine.

V usage is TRBV6-2 or TRBV6-3 and J usage is TRBJ2-1; 10 nucleotides line up with TRBD1. This CDR3 comprises 16 residues. J was trimmed by 5 bases and V by 6 bases; bases with no gene match: 10. CDR1 is MNHEY and CDR2 is SVGEGT in the germline V gene. This chain's CDR3 is CASSLTRTGGNNEQFF. The CDR3 DNA is TGTGCCAGCAGCCTCACGCGGACAGGGGGTAACAATGAGCAGTTCTTC.

This clone appeared once. This chain connects TRBV12-3 or TRBV12-4 to TRBJ1-1; 7 positions match TRBD1. The CDR3 extends over 12 amino acids. V trimming: 6 bases; J trimming: 4 bases; junction bases outside the gene matches: 2. The CDR3 nucleotides read TGTGCCAGCAGGCACAGGGGCACTGAAGCTTTCTTT. As protein: CASRHRGTEAFF.

The chain recombines TRBV7-2 with TRBJ2-5, with TRBD2 identical over 8 bases. The length of the CDR3 is 16 residues. The germline CDR1 and CDR2 sequences are SGHTA and FQGNSA. Losses at the gene ends were 5 bases for V and 4 bases for J; bases not matched to a gene: 12. CDR3 region: CASSRPSAGRGETQYF. The CDR3 DNA sequence: TGTGCCAGCAGCCGGCCTAGCGCCGGGAGGGGAGAGACCCAGTACTTC.

CDR3 amino acids: CASSSIRLAGKETQYF. The CDR3 nucleotides read TGTGCCAGCAGCTCCATACGACTAGCGGGGAAAGAGACCCAGTACTTC. The rearrangement joins TRBV7-9 to TRBJ2-5, with 11 positions matching TRBD2. V lost 4 bases and J lost 3; bases outside the gene matches: 7. The CDR3 is made up of 16 amino acids. From germline, CDR1 is SEHNR and CDR2 FQNEAQ (reference sequence).

This chain uses TRBV15 with TRBJ2-7; 9 bases are a match to TRBD2. V dropped 1 base and J dropped 2; count of bases not matched to a gene: 3. Looked up from germline, CDR1 is LNHNV and CDR2 is YYDKDF (reference sequence). The CDR3 has 15 residues. DNA for the CDR3: TGTGCCACCAGCAGAGGACGCGGGGGGGCCTACGAGCAGTACGTC. Translation gives CATSRGRGGAYEQYV.

The table lists this clone with a count of one. The chain is built from TRBV11-1 and TRBJ2-1; D is unresolved. V gave up 5 bases and J gave up 6 bases, with 14 bases separating them. Germline V CDR1 and CDR2: SGHAT, FQDESV (reference sequence). This CDR3 region has 14 residues. The CDR3 nucleotides are TGTGCCAGCAGCGTGAGCCGTTTTGGCAATGAGCAGTTCTTC. Translating gives CASSVSRFGNEQFF.

The chain is built from TRBV28 and TRBJ2-5, with D possibly being TRBD2 (7 bases). V was trimmed by 6 bases and J by 5 bases, leaving 13 bases between them. Germline V lookup: CDR1 MDHEN, CDR2 SYDVKM. The length of the CDR3 is 13 residues. CDR3 region: CASSLGGQETQYF. CDR3 sequence (DNA): TGTGCCAGCAGCTTGGGGGGGCAGGAGACCCAGTACTTC.

The gene calls are TRBV19 and TRBJ2-1; TRBD1 matches 9 bases. V lost 5 bases, J lost 4 bases, and 9 bases stayed unmatched. Germline lookup yields CDR1 LNHDA and CDR2 SQIVND (reference sequence). The CDR3 sequence is 16 residues long. CDR3 residues: CASSSWGQGNYNEQFF. DNA of the CDR3: TGTGCCAGTAGTTCTTGGGGACAGGGAAATTACAATGAGCAGTTCTTC.

The V gene is TRBV24-1, the J gene TRBJ2-5; D is perhaps TRBD1 or TRBD2 (7 bases each). There are 15 residues in the CDR3. The ends were cut back, 4 bases at V and 7 bases at J, with 18 bases in the middle. Germline values: CDR1 KGHDR, CDR2 SFDVKD. The CDR3 region has the DNA TGTGCCACCAGTGACAGGGGGGGTCTTCTCGGGACCCAGTACTTC. Its translation: CATSDRGGLLGTQYF.

V and J are TRBV5-1 and TRBJ2-4; D possibly corresponds to TRBD2 (6 bases). The CDR3 totals 15 residues. Germline values: CDR1 SGHRS, CDR2 YFSETQ. Trimming shortened V by 4 bases and J by 0 bases, and 11 bases separated the two germline ends. The CDR3 DNA follows: TGCGCCAGCAGCACCACGGGACTAGCCAAAAACATTCAGTACTTC. It encodes CASSTTGLAKNIQYF.

The chain carries TRBV2 and TRBJ1-4; 8 bases agree with TRBD1. Per the germline V gene, CDR1 is SNHLY and CDR2 is FYNNEI. This CDR3 region has 14 residues. The V and J ends lost 9 bases and 5 bases, in that order; junction bases with no gene match: 8. The CDR3 spells CASDSTGVNEKLFF. CDR3 nucleotide sequence: TGTGCCAGTGATTCGACAGGGGTGAATGAAAAACTGTTTTTT.

V and J are TRBV6-2 or TRBV6-3 and TRBJ1-2, with D unresolved. The germline V and J ends were trimmed by 5 bases and 6 bases, with 19 bases remaining between them. The CDR3 contains 15 residues. Germline-derived CDR1 and CDR2 are MNHEY and SVGEGT. CDR3 sequence reads: CASSPGVVSLDGYTF. In nucleotides, the CDR3 is TGTGCCAGCAGTCCCGGGGTGGTTTCGCTAGATGGCTACACCTTC.

The chain uses TRBV14 and TRBJ1-1; D not certain. Looked up from germline, CDR1 is SGHDN and CDR2 is FVKESK. The CDR3 spans 12 residues. V dropped 4 bases and J dropped 7 bases, with 10 bases sitting between them. This chain's CDR3 is CASSPQRGEAFF. CDR3 coding DNA: TGTGCCAGCAGCCCCCAGCGGGGTGAAGCTTTCTTT.

V usage is TRBV19 and J usage is TRBJ1-1, with D perhaps TRBD1 (5 bases). The length of the CDR3 is 14 residues. Trimming removed 8 bases at V and 3 bases at J, with 16 bases between. Germline V gives CDR1 LNHDA, CDR2 SQIVND (reference sequence). The CDR3 DNA follows: TGTGCCAGTCGGCCTTACCGGGGGGACACTGAAGCTTTCTTT. It yields the protein CASRPYRGDTEAFF.

The V gene is TRBV6-5, the J gene TRBJ1-2; tentatively, D is TRBD1 (6 bases). Germline CDR1 and CDR2: MNHEY and SVGAGI. This CDR3 is 14 amino acids long. Trimming removed 6 bases from V and 2 bases from J, with 13 bases in between. CDR3 residues: CASSDTGSNYGYTF. The CDR3 DNA reads TGTGCCAGCAGCGATACAGGGTCGAACTATGGCTACACCTTC.

The V gene is TRBV3-1 (or the pseudogene TRBV3-2), the J gene TRBJ1-3; 7 nucleotides agree with TRBD1. The junction had 10 bases not matched to a gene; V was cut back by 2 bases and J by 3 bases. The CDR3 runs 17 residues. Per the germline V gene, CDR1 is LGHDT and CDR2 is YNNKEL (reference sequence). The CDR3 reads CASSQPIYRGNGNTIYF. CDR3 DNA: TGTGCCAGCAGCCAACCAATTTACAGGGGTAATGGAAACACCATATATTTT.

This chain uses TRBV2 with TRBJ2-2; D is perhaps TRBD1 (6 bases). The V end lost 4 bases, the J end lost 7 bases, and 16 bases lay between the germline ends. The length of the CDR3 is 15 residues. Germline assignment: CDR1 SNHLY and CDR2 FYNNEI. This CDR3 is CASSVQGIGVGELFF. The CDR3 DNA reads as TGTGCCAGCAGTGTACAGGGCATTGGAGTCGGGGAGCTGTTTTTT.

This sequence joins TRBV6-2 or TRBV6-3 and TRBJ2-3; D remains ambiguous. V dropped 2 bases and J dropped 6 bases, with 12 bases sitting between them. CDR1 and CDR2 from the germline V gene are MNHEY and SVGEGT. The CDR3 has 14 residues. CDR3 in DNA: TGTGCCAGCAGTTACGTGCAGCCCACCGATACGCAGTATTTT. Residues: CASSYVQPTDTQYF.

The V and J genes are TRBV10-2 and TRBJ1-2, with TRBD1 identical over 10 bases. The CDR3 runs 15 residues. CDR1 is WSHSY and CDR2 is SAAADI in the germline V gene. J gave up 7 bases and V 4 bases, and 9 bases lay outside the gene matches. CDR3 protein: CASSAFGTGDSGYTF. The CDR3 DNA is TGCGCCAGCAGTGCCTTTGGGACAGGGGACTCTGGCTACACCTTC.

Worth noting for this clone: A read error may produce the germline difference seen at one junction end. The J gene is TRBJ1-2, the V gene TRBV11-2, with TRBD1 matching over 7 bases. This CDR3 comprises 11 residues. Germline CDR1 reads SGHAT; CDR2 reads FQNNGV. CDR3 residues: CASSKTGWAHF. The CDR3 DNA reads TGTGCCAGCAGCAAGACAGGGTGGGCCCACTTC. The complete variable domain, with remaining parts taken from reference TRBV11-2 and TRBJ1-2, reads EAGVAQSPRYKIIEKRQSVAFWCNPISGHATLYWYQQILGQGPKLLIQFQNNGVVDDSQLPKDRFSAERLKGVDSTLKIQPAKLEDSAVYLCASSKTGWAHFGSGTRLTVV.

The V call is TRBV10-2, the J call TRBJ2-7; D call uncertain. The CDR3 is 13 amino acids. Germline CDR1 reads WSHSY; CDR2 reads SAAADI. The V gene lost 3 bases and the J gene lost 4 bases, with 10 bases spanning the gap. The CDR3 DNA follows: TGCGCCAGCAGTGATCCGACACTTTACGAGCAGTACGTC. It specifies CASSDPTLYEQYV.

The J gene is TRBJ1-1, the V gene TRBV7-3; 8 bases are shared with TRBD1. The V and J ends lost 5 bases and 6 bases, in that order; junction bases with no gene match: 11. This CDR3 comprises 15 residues. In germline, CDR1 is SGHTA, CDR2 FQGTGA. In DNA, the CDR3 is TGTGCCAGCAGCCCTCTGACAGGGGTGGTTTCTGAAGCTTTCTTT. Residues: CASSPLTGVVSEAFF.

This chain joins TRBV7-2 and TRBJ1-4, with 8 bases that match TRBD1. There are 14 residues in the CDR3. Unmatched junction bases numbered 5, after V lost 5 bases and J lost 6 bases. The germline CDR1 and CDR2 sequences are SGHTA and FQGNSA. CDR3 coding DNA: TGTGCCAGCAGCAGGACAGGGTTGGATGAAAAACTGTTTTTT. Translating gives CASSRTGLDEKLFF.

A few counts support this clone. The chain uses TRBV2 and TRBJ2-7, with D perhaps given as TRBD1 or TRBD2 (6 bases each). The CDR3 has 14 amino acids. Trimming stripped 7 bases from V and 4 bases from J, with 17 bases between. The germline gives CDR1 SNHLY, CDR2 FYNNEI. The CDR3 nucleotides are TGTGCCAGCAACCGAGGGGGGAGGCTTTACGAGCAGTACGTC. Residues: CASNRGGRLYEQYV.

The chain joins TRBV24-1 to TRBJ2-5; D is undetermined. The CDR3 contains 17 residues. V lost 0 bases to trimming and J lost 0 bases, with 13 bases between them. In germline, CDR1 is KGHDR, CDR2 SFDVKD. As DNA, the CDR3 is TGTGCCACCAGTGATTTGCTTCAGTTTTGGTACCAAGAGACCCAGTACTTC. It is translated as CATSDLLQFWYQETQYF.

In DNA form, the CDR3 reads TGTGCCAGCACCAGGACTAACCAAGAGACCCAGTACTTC. Residues: CASTRTNQETQYF. The chain employs TRBV6-5 and TRBJ2-5; TRBD2 might be the D (6 bases). The germline CDR1 and CDR2 sequences are MNHEY and SVGAGI. The V end lost 7 bases, the J end lost 0 bases, and 9 bases lay between the germline ends. The CDR3 covers 13 residues.

This clone was detected once. J is TRBJ2-5 and V is TRBV6-6; a weak D match, TRBD1 (6 bases). The CDR3 extends over 15 amino acids. The V gene lost 0 bases and the J gene lost 5 bases, with 13 bases spanning the gap. The germline V gene has CDR1 MNHNY and CDR2 SVGAGI (reference sequence). The chain's CDR3 is CASSYSRQAGETQYF. The CDR3 DNA follows: TGTGCCAGCAGTTACTCGAGACAGGCGGGCGAGACCCAGTACTTC.

This clone was seen a single time. V usage is TRBV29-1 and J usage is TRBJ2-1; possibly TRBD1 for D (7 bases). Germline V CDR1 and CDR2: SQVTM, ANQGSEA. CDR3 length: 13 residues. V lost 5 bases and J 3 bases, leaving 11 bases between the germline ends. In DNA form, the CDR3 reads TGCAGCGTTCCAGGGGGGCTCTACAATGAGCAGTTCTTC. Its translation: CSVPGGLYNEQFF.